This T cell receptor (beta chain) was sequenced in a study of T cell responses to AZD1222 COVID-19 vaccine. Points from the study as a whole: In a largely white British group with more females than males, clonal diversity was possibly underestimated.

This clone came up a few times. Its matching antigen is unknown. Germline assignment: CDR1 GTSNPN and CDR2 SVGIG (reference sequence). The CDR3 has 13 amino acids. V lost 2 bases and J lost 4, with 11 bases in between. Sequencing used immunoSEQ multiplex PCR; TCRdb keeps in-frame clones, though not all of them. The sample holds about 100,000 clones, about 89% seen once. The source was peripheral blood, collected 28 days after the second dose of the MenACWY control vaccine. This receptor was identified in an adult who received the MenACWY meningococcal vaccine as a control. The chain couples TRBV30 to TRBJ1-2, with TRBD1 as a possible D gene (5 bases). The CDR3 protein is CAWSRRQLYGYTF. In DNA, the CDR3 is TGTGCCTGGAGTAGAAGACAGCTCTATGGCTACACCTTC.